This T cell receptor beta chain was obtained from a study of cytomegalovirus exposure and HLA in healthy donors. Study outcomes and limitations: Within the approximately 130 validation repertoires, first-cohort TCR clusters tended to co-occur, according to a later analysis.

Assay used: immunoSEQ multiplex PCR; TCRdb lists only in-frame clones, some missing. Altogether more than 45,000 clones are present, 80% to 90% being singletons, with the ten largest covering around 14%. Germline assignment: CDR1 SGHAT and CDR2 FQNNGV. The CDR3 runs 17 residues. With 1 base removed from V and 0 bases from J, the gap between germline ends came to 14 bases. With regard to this clone: The antigen is undetermined.

The clonotype was recovered from a woman in her late teens or twenties in good health and CMV-seronegative. The sequenced material came from PBMCs. This chain uses TRBV11-2 with TRBJ2-3; TRBD1 is a possible D gene (6 bases). This chain's CDR3 is CASSLGFGTPSTDTQYF. CDR3 nucleotide sequence: TGTGCCAGCAGCTTAGGATTTGGGACACCTAGCACAGATACGCAGTATTTT.